One sample yielded the 18 T cell receptor beta chains listed below, sequenced in a study of shared clonotypes between healthy human individuals. Libraries were prepared by immunoSEQ multiplex PCR; TCRdb keeps only in-frame clonotypes and omits some of them. The sample lists 2,500,000 or so clones; roughly 93% were seen once. Material: naive CD4+ T cells from PBMCs. Subset noted: CD45RA+ positively selected. Every receptor here comes from a man between 18 and 35 years old in good health. Some clones in this sample may be carry-over from other donors' samples.

V and J are TRBV5-1 and TRBJ2-2; the match to TRBD1 covers 9 bases. Unmatched junction bases numbered 6, after V lost 3 bases and J lost 6 bases. The CDR3 is made up of 15 amino acids. CDR1 is SGHRS, CDR2 YFSETQ, per germline. The CDR3 spells CASSSGQGWAGELFF. The CDR3 DNA follows: TGCGCCAGCAGCTCTGGACAGGGGTGGGCCGGGGAGCTGTTTTTT.

This clone appeared a single time. The chain recombines TRBV6-6 with TRBJ2-4; no clear D gene. V was shortened by 6 bases and J by 11 bases, with 14 bases between the two germline ends. CDR1 MNHNY and CDR2 SVGAGI come from the germline V gene (reference sequence). This CDR3 is 12 amino acids long. CDR3 nucleotides: TGTGCCAGCAGCATCAAGGACGGTTTTCAGTACTTC. It is translated as CASSIKDGFQYF.

This chain links TRBV5-4 with TRBJ2-1; D might be TRBD1 or TRBD2, each matching 6 bases. CDR3 length: 15 residues. V was clipped by 4 bases and J by 10 bases, with 21 bases between them. Germline CDR1 reads SGHNT; CDR2 reads YYREEE (reference sequence). The CDR3 loop is CASSAGSTRGGEQFF. In DNA, the CDR3 is TGTGCCAGCAGCGCCGGGAGCACACGAGGGGGGGAGCAGTTCTTC.

J is TRBJ1-1 and V is TRBV11-2, with 8 positions matching TRBD1. V was clipped by 5 bases and J by 10 bases; unmatched bases: 9. The CDR3 sequence is 13 residues long. Germline V gene data show CDR1 as SGHAT and CDR2 as FQNNGV. In nucleotides, the CDR3 is TGTGCCAGCAGCCTGGACAGGGAAGGTCGAGCTTTCTTT. Translated: CASSLDREGRAFF.

In this sample, this clone turned up a few times. This sequence joins TRBV2 and TRBJ1-1; D is unresolved. The CDR3 consists of 13 residues. Germline V CDR1 and CDR2: SNHLY, FYNNEI. The V end was cut by 4 bases, the J end by 2 bases, with 8 bases between. The CDR3, as DNA: TGTGCCAGCAGTGTTGCAGGAAACACTGAAGCTTTCTTT. It specifies CASSVAGNTEAFF.

The V call is TRBV7-7, the J call TRBJ2-7, with TRBD2 as a possible D gene (5 bases). The CDR3 contains 12 residues. Germline CDR1 reads SSHAT; CDR2 reads FNYEAQ (reference sequence). V dropped 6 bases and J dropped 5 bases, with 11 bases sitting between them. This CDR3 is CASRHNGDEQYF. CDR3 coding DNA: TGTGCCAGCAGACATAACGGGGACGAGCAGTACTTC.

The chain joins TRBV2 to TRBJ2-5; D possibly corresponds to TRBD2 (6 bases). The CDR3 consists of 10 residues. CDR1 is SNHLY, CDR2 FYNNEI, per germline. V lost 8 bases to trimming and J lost 5 bases, with 6 bases between them. Here the CDR3 reads CASGRETQYF. The CDR3 region has the DNA TGTGCCAGCGGGAGGGAGACCCAGTACTTC. Full variable domain (remainder filled in from reference TRBV2 and TRBJ2-5): EPEVTQTPSHQVTQMGQEVILRCVPISNHLYFYWYRQILGQKVEFLVSFYNNEISEKSEIFDDQFSVERPDGSNFTLKIRSTKLEDSAMYFCASGRETQYFGPGTRLLVL.

This clone was recorded once. The V and J genes are TRBV5-1 and TRBJ2-2, with TRBD1 identical over 9 bases. V dropped 2 bases and J dropped 5; count of bases not matched to a gene: 10. This CDR3 is built from 17 residues. Germline V gene lookup returns CDR1 SGHRS and CDR2 YFSETQ. This chain's CDR3 is CASSFSDTGGETGELFF. In DNA form, the CDR3 reads TGCGCCAGCAGCTTCTCCGATACAGGGGGCGAGACCGGGGAGCTGTTTTTT.

In this sample, this clone turned up a few times. V is TRBV30 and J is TRBJ1-1; D not resolved. V lost 4 bases and J 5 bases, leaving 14 bases between the germline ends. In germline, CDR1 is GTSNPN, CDR2 SVGIG (reference sequence). The length of the CDR3 is 13 residues. DNA for the CDR3: TGTGCCTGGATATGGCCCCCTGGAACTGAAGCTTTCTTT. Translation gives CAWIWPPGTEAFF.

The J gene is TRBJ2-7, the V gene TRBV11-2; 7 nucleotides line up with TRBD1. Germline values: CDR1 SGHAT, CDR2 FQNNGV. Trimming at V came to 5 bases and at J to 0 bases, leaving 13 bases not matched to a gene. CDR3 length: 17 residues. The DNA of the CDR3 is TGTGCCAGCAGCCGCGACAGGGCAGGTGACAGCTCCTACGAGCAGTACTTC. The encoded protein is CASSRDRAGDSSYEQYF.

The chain links TRBV11-2 to TRBJ2-7, with D hard to call. This CDR3 is 13 amino acids long. Between the trimmed V and J ends, which lost 4 bases and 3 bases, there was a span of 10 bases. CDR1 is SGHAT and CDR2 is FQNNGV in the germline V gene. The CDR3 sequence: CASSSRHIYEQYF. In DNA form, the CDR3 reads TGTGCCAGCAGCTCTAGACACATCTACGAGCAGTACTTC.

The genes are TRBV4-1 and TRBJ1-6; D is unresolved. CDR3 length equals 15 residues. Trimming stripped 1 base from V and 5 bases from J, with 9 bases between. In germline, CDR1 is MGHRA, CDR2 YSYEKL. DNA of the CDR3: TGCGCCAGCAGCCAAGTGTGGCGGAATAATTCACCCCTCCACTTT. Its translation is CASSQVWRNNSPLHF.

This clone was recorded only once. The chain carries TRBV19 and TRBJ1-5, with D uncertain. Germline V lookup: CDR1 LNHDA, CDR2 SQIVND (reference sequence). The CDR3 covers 13 residues. Deletions cut 5 bases from V and 7 bases from J, with 12 bases between. The CDR3 reads CASSLSLYQPQHF. The CDR3 nucleotides read TGTGCCAGTAGTCTATCATTATACCAGCCCCAGCATTTT.

A remark on this clone: The same CDR3 can be traced to other DNA sequences in this sample. This chain connects TRBV30 to TRBJ2-2, with a possible D match to TRBD1 (5 bases). Germline V CDR1 and CDR2: GTSNPN, SVGIG (reference sequence). This CDR3 is 14 amino acids long. V was clipped by 0 bases and J by 4 bases, with 9 bases between them. The CDR3 loop reads CAWSVQGSTGELFF. The CDR3 DNA follows: TGTGCCTGGAGTGTTCAGGGTTCCACCGGGGAGCTGTTTTTT.

V and J are TRBV29-1 and TRBJ2-3; D is possibly TRBD2 (6 bases). CDR3 length: 14 residues. The V and J ends lost 0 bases and 4 bases respectively, with 11 bases between them. The germline V gene has CDR1 SQVTM and CDR2 ANQGSEA. In DNA, the CDR3 is TGCAGCGTTGAAGAATACGGGGGTCCAGATACGCAGTATTTT. Protein product: CSVEEYGGPDTQYF.

This chain links TRBV7-3 with TRBJ2-2, with TRBD1 as a possible D gene (6 bases). Germline V gene data show CDR1 as SGHTA and CDR2 as FQGTGA. Trimming removed 1 base from V and 2 bases from J, with 11 bases in between. The CDR3 totals 16 residues. The DNA for the CDR3 is TGTGCCAGCAGCTTAAGACCGGGACATAACACCGGGGAGCTGTTTTTT. Amino acids: CASSLRPGHNTGELFF.

The chain recombines TRBV7-3 with TRBJ2-2; no clear D. The CDR3 is 13 residues long. The ends were cut back, 5 bases at V and 6 bases at J, with 10 bases in the middle. The germline gives CDR1 SGHTA, CDR2 FQGTGA. The CDR3 nucleotides read TGTGCCAGCAGCCGAGATGTAGCCGGGGAGCTGTTTTTT. It translates to CASSRDVAGELFF.

About this clone itself: At the DNA level, this CDR3 is encoded by other sequences in the same sample as well. The V and J genes are TRBV5-1 and TRBJ2-1; no reliable D call. Deletions cut 4 bases from V and 0 bases from J, with 11 bases between. The length of the CDR3 is 15 residues. Per germline, CDR1 SGHRS and CDR2 YFSETQ. The CDR3, as DNA: TGCGCCAGCAGCCTCACCCCAGGCTCCTACAATGAGCAGTTCTTC. Translating it yields CASSLTPGSYNEQFF.